Each of the 3 T cell receptor beta chains below was sequenced from the same sample in a study of control samples from healthy donors and cancer patients. The protocol was immunoSEQ multiplex PCR, while the TCRdb copy is restricted to in-frame clones and leaves out a portion. Here the sample spans about 160,000 clones, roughly nine tenths being singletons. The specimen was blood. Every receptor here comes from a woman aged 25 to 39 in good health.

This clone was seen a few times. The V gene is TRBV19, the J gene TRBJ2-2; D is perhaps TRBD2 (5 bases). V gave up 6 bases and J gave up 1 base, with 12 bases separating them. The CDR3 totals 15 residues. CDR1 is LNHDA, CDR2 SQIVND, per germline (reference sequence). CDR3 region: CASRPGNLNTGELFF. CDR3 DNA sequence: TGTGCCAGTAGACCCGGGAACCTGAACACCGGGGAGCTGTTTTTT.

This chain links TRBV28 with TRBJ2-7, with a possible D match to TRBD2 (6 bases). Germline lookup yields CDR1 MDHEN and CDR2 SYDVKM. This CDR3 spans 13 amino acids. The V end lost 8 bases, the J end lost 0 bases, and 11 bases lay between the germline ends. CDR3: CASRDSSSYEQYF. The CDR3 region has the DNA TGTGCCAGCCGGGACTCGAGCTCCTACGAGCAGTACTTC.

The chain uses TRBV11-2 and TRBJ2-7, with 7 bases aligning to TRBD2. With 0 bases clipped from V and 3 bases from J, the junction kept 5 bases outside the gene matches. Germline V gives CDR1 SGHAT, CDR2 FQNNGV. CDR3 length equals 15 residues. Here the CDR3 DNA reads TGTGCCAGCAGCTTAGATCCTAGCGGCGACTACGAGCAGTACTTC. Its translation: CASSLDPSGDYEQYF.